Below are 30 T cell receptor beta chains sequenced from a single sample in a study of cytomegalovirus exposure and HLA in healthy donors. The PCR contained 60 Vbeta and 13 Jbeta primers. TCRdb keeps only in-frame clones here, not all; method: immunoSEQ multiplex PCR. The data hold about 38,000 clones, with approximately 74% observed a single time. The material sequenced was PBMCs. The receptors derive from a man aged 30 to 39 in good health and CMV-seronegative.

V is TRBV4-3 and J is TRBJ1-2; TRBD1 agrees at 8 bases. Trimming took 2 bases from V and 3 from J; bases not matched to a gene: 11. The CDR3 sequence is 17 residues long. CDR1 and CDR2 (germline): LGHNA, YSLEER. The CDR3 nucleotides read TGCGCCAGCAGCCAATTCCAGGGGGCTTCAGGAGACTATGGCTACACCTTC. This translates into CASSQFQGASGDYGYTF.

The chain links TRBV6-5 to TRBJ1-5; 7 nucleotides agree with TRBD1. V shed 10 bases and J 5 bases; nucleotides not matched to a gene: 11. This CDR3 is built from 14 residues. Looked up from germline, CDR1 is MNHEY and CDR2 is SVGAGI. CDR3 loop: CATRGGGGDQPQHF. The CDR3 DNA follows: TGTGCCACCCGGGGGGGAGGGGGCGATCAGCCCCAGCATTTT.

The sample holds many counts of this clone. The rearrangement joins TRBV10-1 to TRBJ2-1; the match to TRBD1 covers 7 bases. The CDR3 sequence is 14 residues long. The V and J ends lost 6 bases and 2 bases, in that order; junction bases with no gene match: 4. Looked up from germline, CDR1 is WNHNN and CDR2 is SYGVQD (reference sequence). CDR3: CASRQGVAYNEQFF. For the CDR3, the DNA is TGCGCCAGCAGGCAGGGGGTTGCCTACAATGAGCAGTTCTTC.

The rearrangement links TRBV15 to TRBJ1-2; 8 positions match TRBD1. CDR3 length equals 14 residues. Germline values: CDR1 LNHNV, CDR2 YYDKDF (reference sequence). Losses at the gene ends were 3 bases for V and 7 bases for J; bases not matched to a gene: 7. The CDR3 loop reads CATSRVGQEVGYTF. As DNA, the CDR3 is TGTGCCACCAGCAGGGTGGGACAGGAAGTTGGCTACACCTTC.

This rearrangement joins TRBV29-1 to TRBJ1-1; the match to TRBD1 covers 8 bases. The V segment lost 6 bases and the J segment 3 bases; nucleotides outside the gene matches: 3. The V gene's germline CDR1 is SQVTM and CDR2 ANQGSEA. There are 12 residues in the CDR3. The CDR3 DNA reads as TGCAGCGTCCTACAGGGGGACACTGAAGCTTTCTTT. This codes for CSVLQGDTEAFF.

V and J are TRBV5-1 and TRBJ2-7; D might be TRBD2 (5 bases). Germline CDR1 and CDR2: SGHRS and YFSETQ. The CDR3 extends over 13 amino acids. Trimming stripped 1 base from V and 6 bases from J, with 11 bases between. For the CDR3, the DNA is TGCGCCAGCAGCTTGAGCCCTGAGGGCGAGCAGTACTTC. Amino acid sequence: CASSLSPEGEQYF.

The CDR3 region is CASRWQGDTEAFF. Written as DNA, the CDR3 is TGTGCCAGCAGGTGGCAGGGTGACACTGAAGCTTTCTTT. V usage is TRBV28 and J usage is TRBJ1-1; tentatively, D is TRBD1 (5 bases). The CDR3 is made up of 13 amino acids. V dropped 6 bases and J dropped 3 bases, with 11 bases sitting between them. CDR1 MDHEN and CDR2 SYDVKM come from the germline V gene.

This clone was picked up a small number of times. The rearrangement links TRBV7-9 to TRBJ2-1, with a tentative D call TRBD2 (5 bases). The CDR3 covers 12 residues. Germline V CDR1 and CDR2: SEHNR, FQNEAQ (reference sequence). V was cut by 1 base and J by 9 bases, with 7 bases left in between. CDR3 protein: CASSLVGGEQFF. CDR3 DNA: TGTGCCAGCAGCTTAGTTGGAGGTGAGCAGTTCTTC.

The chain joins TRBV6-5 to TRBJ2-7; 7 bases are a match to TRBD2. From germline, CDR1 is MNHEY and CDR2 SVGAGI. CDR3 size: 15 residues. J was trimmed by 7 bases and V by 0 bases; bases with no gene match: 9. The CDR3 is CASSYSTRGLREQYF. The CDR3 DNA follows: TGTGCCAGCAGTTACTCGACGCGGGGGTTGCGGGAGCAGTACTTC.

This clone was found a few times. This chain links TRBV5-4 with TRBJ2-7; 15 bases align to TRBD2. CDR1 is SGHNT, CDR2 YYREEE, per germline (reference sequence). The CDR3 is 18 amino acids. The junction had 13 bases not matched to a gene; V was cut back by 3 bases and J by 6 bases. The CDR3 bases are TGTGCCAGCAGCTCCGGTGGACTAGCGGGGGGGGTCTCTTCCGAGCAGTACTTC. It yields the protein CASSSGGLAGGVSSEQYF.

Only a few counts were recorded for this clone. The genes are TRBV7-2 and TRBJ1-6, with unresolved D. Between the trimmed V and J ends, which lost 0 bases and 0 bases, there was a span of 6 bases. Germline loops: CDR1 SGHTA, CDR2 FQGNSA. The CDR3 runs to 16 residues. CDR3 sequence (DNA): TGTGCCAGCAGCTTAGCCCCGAGCTCCTATAATTCACCCCTCCACTTT. It is translated as CASSLAPSSYNSPLHF.

The table lists this clone with a few counts. The genes are TRBV7-9 and TRBJ2-3; D is perhaps TRBD1 (5 bases). The germline V gene has CDR1 SEHNR and CDR2 FQNEAQ (reference sequence). V dropped 3 bases and J dropped 5 bases, with 9 bases sitting between them. This CDR3 has 13 residues. CDR3 sequence reads: CASSLLGQDTQYF. CDR3 coding DNA: TGTGCCAGCAGCTTGTTGGGGCAAGATACGCAGTATTTT. Looking up the rest from reference TRBV7-9 and TRBJ2-3 gives the full variable domain: DTGVSQNPRHKITKRGQNVTFRCDPISEHNRLYWYRQTLGQGPEFLTYFQNEAQLEKSRLLSDRFSAERPKGSFSTLEIQRTEQGDSAMYLCASSLLGQDTQYFGPGTRLTVL.

This chain joins TRBV2 and TRBJ2-1; D gene uncertain. V gave up 4 bases and J gave up 4 bases, with 2 bases separating them. Per germline, CDR1 SNHLY and CDR2 FYNNEI. The CDR3 is 11 residues long. This CDR3 is CASSVYNEQFF. The CDR3 nucleotides read TGTGCCAGCAGTGTATACAATGAGCAGTTCTTC.

J is TRBJ1-1 and V is TRBV19; possibly TRBD1 for D (6 bases). Trimming cost V 3 bases and J 5 bases, with 19 bases left between them. The germline CDR1 and CDR2 sequences are LNHDA and SQIVND (reference sequence). This CDR3 is built from 16 residues. CDR3: CASSMGARSGDTEAFF. The CDR3 bases are TGTGCCAGTAGTATGGGGGCCCGGAGCGGGGATACTGAAGCTTTCTTT. The full variable domain, with the rest looked up from reference TRBV19 and TRBJ1-1, is DGGITQSPKYLFRKEGQNVTLSCEQNLNHDAMYWYRQDPGQGLRLIYYSQIVNDFQKGDIAEGYSVSREKKESFPLTVTSAQKNPTAFYLCASSMGARSGDTEAFFGQGTRLTVV.

In this sample, this clone turned up once. This chain connects TRBV4-3 to TRBJ2-2, with a tentative D call TRBD2 (6 bases). The CDR3 loop spans 16 amino acids. With 2 bases removed from V and 4 bases from J, the gap between germline ends came to 14 bases. Germline values: CDR1 LGHNA, CDR2 YSLEER. The CDR3 DNA is TGCGCCAGCAGCCAACCCGGTGGGGGGAGCACCGGGGAGCTGTTTTTT. It yields the protein CASSQPGGGSTGELFF.

The chain has TRBV7-9 and TRBJ2-7, with TRBD2 identical over 9 bases. The CDR3 has 15 residues. Per the germline V gene, CDR1 is SEHNR and CDR2 is FQNEAQ (reference sequence). Losses at the gene ends were 4 bases for V and 2 bases for J; bases not matched to a gene: 6. CDR3 loop: CASSSGLAGPYEQYF. DNA of the CDR3: TGTGCCAGCAGCTCCGGGCTAGCGGGGCCCTACGAGCAGTACTTC.

V is TRBV10-3 and J is TRBJ2-3, with D possibly matching TRBD1 (5 bases). This CDR3 comprises 12 residues. Germline V gene data show CDR1 as ENHRY and CDR2 as SYGVKD. V dropped 7 bases and J dropped 2 bases, with 7 bases sitting between them. This chain's CDR3 is CAIKDNTDTQYF. CDR3 DNA sequence: TGTGCCATCAAGGACAACACAGATACGCAGTATTTT.

The genes are TRBV7-9 and TRBJ2-7, with 7 bases identical to TRBD2. The germline gives CDR1 SEHNR, CDR2 FQNEAQ (reference sequence). The CDR3 covers 12 residues. V dropped 8 bases and J dropped 4; count of bases not matched to a gene: 5. CDR3 sequence (DNA): TGTGCCAGCGGGGGAGGGCTGTACGAGCAGTACTTC. Translation: CASGGGLYEQYF. The entire variable domain, with the rest obtained from reference TRBV7-9 and TRBJ2-7, is as follows: DTGVSQNPRHKITKRGQNVTFRCDPISEHNRLYWYRQTLGQGPEFLTYFQNEAQLEKSRLLSDRFSAERPKGSFSTLEIQRTEQGDSAMYLCASGGGLYEQYFGPGTRLTVT.

The chain is built from TRBV5-1 and TRBJ2-3, with TRBD2 matching 8 bases. This CDR3 contains 14 residues. Germline assignment: CDR1 SGHRS and CDR2 YFSETQ. J gave up 4 bases and V 5 bases, and 6 bases lay outside the gene matches. CDR3 protein: CASSDAGGPDTQYF. The CDR3 bases are TGCGCCAGCAGTGACGCGGGGGGACCAGATACGCAGTATTTT.

The V gene is TRBV2, the J gene TRBJ1-2; 7 nucleotides agree with TRBD1. CDR1 is SNHLY, CDR2 FYNNEI, per germline. The CDR3 has 15 amino acids. V lost 7 bases and J lost 1; bases outside the gene matches: 9. The CDR3 DNA sequence: TGTGCCAGCAAGATTCCAGGGGGGTTTAACTATGGCTACACCTTC. This codes for CASKIPGGFNYGYTF.

The count of this clone is one. The chain joins TRBV5-1 to TRBJ2-5, with 10 nucleotides matching TRBD1. Trimming at V came to 6 bases and at J to 3 bases, leaving 8 bases not matched to a gene. Germline CDR1 reads SGHRS; CDR2 reads YFSETQ. The CDR3 runs 15 residues. CDR3 residues: CASTRAGTGEETQYF. As DNA, the CDR3 is TGCGCCAGCACCCGAGCAGGGACAGGGGAAGAGACCCAGTACTTC.

In its sample, this clone ranks as medium-sized (0.01 to 0.1%). V is TRBV6-5 and J is TRBJ1-5, with a possible D match to TRBD1 (5 bases). Germline CDR1 is MNHEY and CDR2 is SVGAGI. V lost 4 bases to trimming and J lost 9 bases, with 13 bases between them. The CDR3 consists of 13 residues. This CDR3 reads CASSSVRQGPQHF. DNA of the CDR3: TGTGCCAGCAGTTCCGTCCGCCAGGGGCCCCAGCATTTT.

CDR3 DNA sequence: TGTGCCAGCAGCGGAGCGGGAGAGGCGAATGAGCAGTTCTTC. It yields the protein CASSGAGEANEQFF. The chain recombines TRBV6-1 with TRBJ2-1, with 8 bases aligning to TRBD2. This CDR3 contains 14 residues. With 6 bases clipped from V and 7 bases from J, the junction kept 8 bases outside the gene matches. CDR1 is MNHNS and CDR2 is SASEGT in the germline V gene.

This chain joins TRBV29-1 and TRBJ1-4; no clear D gene. The CDR3 is 12 residues long. Trimming cost V 6 bases and J 8 bases, with 13 bases left between them. Looked up from germline, CDR1 is SQVTM and CDR2 is ANQGSEA. CDR3 in amino acids: CSVGALAEKLFF. DNA of the CDR3: TGCAGCGTGGGAGCCCTGGCGGAAAAACTGTTTTTT.

The rearrangement links TRBV20-1 to TRBJ1-1; D remains ambiguous. This CDR3 contains 10 residues. V was shortened by 3 bases and J by 5 bases, with 4 bases between the two germline ends. CDR1 and CDR2 from the germline V gene are DFQATT and SNEGSKA (reference sequence). The CDR3 sequence: CSARRTEAFF. The CDR3 coding sequence is TGCAGTGCTAGGAGGACTGAAGCTTTCTTT.

This rearrangement joins TRBV7-2 to TRBJ2-7, with 10 nucleotides matching TRBD1. From germline, CDR1 is SGHTA and CDR2 FQGNSA. This CDR3 has 16 residues. J gave up 3 bases and V 5 bases, and 10 bases lay outside the gene matches. CDR3 nucleotides: TGTGCCAGCAGCCCCCGCGTGGGGACAGGGGTCTACGAGCAGTACTTC. It translates to CASSPRVGTGVYEQYF.

This chain joins TRBV4-2 and TRBJ1-6, with 8 nucleotides matching TRBD1. CDR3 length equals 15 residues. Germline V gives CDR1 LGHNA, CDR2 YNFKEQ. V gave up 2 bases and J gave up 7 bases; unmatched junction bases: 4. The CDR3 sequence is CASSQNRGLNSPLHF. The CDR3 nucleotides read TGTGCCAGCAGCCAAAACAGGGGGTTAAATTCACCCCTCCACTTT.

The chain uses TRBV2 and TRBJ1-2; a possible D gene is TRBD1 (6 bases). Trimming left V 0 bases short and J 4 bases short, with 12 bases between. Germline V gene lookup returns CDR1 SNHLY and CDR2 FYNNEI. The CDR3 extends over 15 amino acids. The CDR3: CASSEAQGLGYGYTF. The CDR3 coding sequence is TGTGCCAGCAGTGAAGCCCAGGGGCTGGGCTATGGCTACACCTTC.

This clone was detected only a few times. This chain links TRBV10-3 with TRBJ2-7; D remains ambiguous. The germline V and J ends were trimmed by 4 bases and 2 bases, with 9 bases remaining between them. The germline CDR1 and CDR2 sequences are ENHRY and SYGVKD. The length of the CDR3 is 13 residues. CDR3 nucleotides: TGTGCCATCAGTGTGTGGGCCGCCTACGAGCAGTACTTC. Translation: CAISVWAAYEQYF.

This clone has a handful of counts. The chain is built from TRBV4-2 and TRBJ2-7; 12 nucleotides line up with TRBD2. The CDR3 spans 15 residues. Germline V gives CDR1 LGHNA, CDR2 YNFKEQ. V dropped 6 bases and J dropped 5; count of bases not matched to a gene: 8. This CDR3 reads CASRLAGGPRDEQYF. CDR3 DNA sequence: TGTGCCAGCAGGCTAGCGGGAGGGCCCAGGGACGAGCAGTACTTC.